This record covers a single TCR beta chain. The sample is drawn from a study of CD8+ T cells in alopecia areata. Study-level information: The study gave tofacitinib for 6 to 18 months, then 6 months off drug.

Treatment described: oral pan-JAK inhibitor, 5-10 mg twice daily. Losses at the gene ends were 4 bases for V and 8 bases for J; bases not matched to a gene: 12. Germline loops: CDR1 MNHNS, CDR2 SASEGT. The CDR3 runs 16 residues. Sequencing relied on a cDNA template that was reverse transcribed from extracted RNA. Profiled with immunoSEQ multiplex PCR; TCRdb holds only in-frame clones, not every one. The sample contains approximately 100,000 clones, about 61% of which appear only once. This material consisted of CD8+ T cells sorted from blood, taken at week 56, from a patient treated with tofacitinib. The gene calls are TRBV6-1 and TRBJ2-4; TRBD1 aligns across 9 bases. This clonotype was obtained from a human donor with alopecia areata. The CDR3 sequence: CASSAPYPGQGYIQYF. CDR3 nucleotides: TGTGCCAGCAGTGCTCCCTACCCGGGACAGGGTTACATTCAGTACTTC.